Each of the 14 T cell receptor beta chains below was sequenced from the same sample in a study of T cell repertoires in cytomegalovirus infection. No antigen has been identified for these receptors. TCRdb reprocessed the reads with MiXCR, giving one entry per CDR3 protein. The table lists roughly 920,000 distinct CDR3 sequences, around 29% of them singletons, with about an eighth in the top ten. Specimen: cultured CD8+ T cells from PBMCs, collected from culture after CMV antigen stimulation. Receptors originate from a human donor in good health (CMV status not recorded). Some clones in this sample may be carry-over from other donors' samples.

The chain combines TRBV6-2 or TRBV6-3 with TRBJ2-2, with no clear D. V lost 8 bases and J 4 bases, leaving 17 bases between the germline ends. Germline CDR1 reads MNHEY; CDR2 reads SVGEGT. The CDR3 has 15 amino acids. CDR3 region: CASVLSSIATGELFF. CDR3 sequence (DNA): TGTGCCAGCGTACTGAGCTCAATCGCCACCGGGGAGCTGTTTTTT.

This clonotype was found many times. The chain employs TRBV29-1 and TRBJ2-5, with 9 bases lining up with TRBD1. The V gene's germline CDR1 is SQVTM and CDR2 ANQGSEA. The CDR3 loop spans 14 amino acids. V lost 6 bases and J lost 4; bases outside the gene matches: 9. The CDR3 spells CSVEPRTGVETQYF. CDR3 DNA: TGCAGCGTGGAGCCAAGGACAGGGGTAGAGACCCAGTACTTC. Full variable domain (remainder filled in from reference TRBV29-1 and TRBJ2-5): SAVISQKPSRDICQRGTSLTIQCQVDSQVTMMFWYRQQPGQSLTLIATANQGSEATYESGFVIDKFPISRPNLTFSTLTVSNMSPEDSSIYLCSVEPRTGVETQYFGPGTRLLVL.

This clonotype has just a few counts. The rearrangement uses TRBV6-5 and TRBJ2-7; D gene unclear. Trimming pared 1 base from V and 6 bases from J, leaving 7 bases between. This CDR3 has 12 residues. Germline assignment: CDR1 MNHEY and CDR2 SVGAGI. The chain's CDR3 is CASSYLGSEQYF. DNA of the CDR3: TGTGCCAGCAGTTACTTAGGGTCCGAGCAGTACTTC.

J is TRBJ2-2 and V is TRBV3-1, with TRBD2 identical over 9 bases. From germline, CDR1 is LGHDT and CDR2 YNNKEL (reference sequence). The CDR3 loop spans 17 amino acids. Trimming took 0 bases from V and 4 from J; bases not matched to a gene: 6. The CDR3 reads CASSQDVASGVTGELFF. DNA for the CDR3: TGTGCCAGCAGCCAAGATGTGGCTAGCGGGGTCACCGGGGAGCTGTTTTTT. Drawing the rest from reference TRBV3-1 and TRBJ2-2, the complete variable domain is DTAVSQTPKYLVTQMGNDKSIKCEQNLGHDTMYWYKQDSKKFLKIMFSYNNKELIINETVPNRFSPKSPDKAHLNLHINSLELGDSAVYFCASSQDVASGVTGELFFGEGSRLTVL.

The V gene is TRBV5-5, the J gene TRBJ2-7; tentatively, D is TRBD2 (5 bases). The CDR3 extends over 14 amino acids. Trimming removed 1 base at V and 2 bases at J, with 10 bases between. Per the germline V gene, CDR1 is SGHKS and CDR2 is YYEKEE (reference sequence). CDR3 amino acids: CASSLPRTPYEQYF. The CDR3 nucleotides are TGTGCCAGCAGCTTGCCCAGGACTCCCTACGAGCAGTACTTC.

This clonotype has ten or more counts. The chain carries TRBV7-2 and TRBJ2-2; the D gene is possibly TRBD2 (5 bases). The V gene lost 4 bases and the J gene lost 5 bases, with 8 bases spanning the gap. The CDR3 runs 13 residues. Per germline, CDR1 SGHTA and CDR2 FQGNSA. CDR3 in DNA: TGTGCCAGCAGCTCCAGGAGGACCGGGGAGCTGTTTTTT. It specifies CASSSRRTGELFF.

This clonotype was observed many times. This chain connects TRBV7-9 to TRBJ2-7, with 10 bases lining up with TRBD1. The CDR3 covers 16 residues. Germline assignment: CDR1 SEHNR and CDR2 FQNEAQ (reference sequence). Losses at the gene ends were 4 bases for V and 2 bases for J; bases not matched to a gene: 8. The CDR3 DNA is TGTGCCAGCAGCTCAGGGGACAGGGGAAACACCTACGAGCAGTACTTC. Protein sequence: CASSSGDRGNTYEQYF.

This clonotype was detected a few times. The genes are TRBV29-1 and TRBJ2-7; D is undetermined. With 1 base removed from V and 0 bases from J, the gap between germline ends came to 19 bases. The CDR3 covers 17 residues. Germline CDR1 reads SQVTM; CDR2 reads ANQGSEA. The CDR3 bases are TGCAGCGTTGAAGGCTTCACGGCGACGAAGAGCTCCTACGAGCAGTACTTC. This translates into CSVEGFTATKSSYEQYF.

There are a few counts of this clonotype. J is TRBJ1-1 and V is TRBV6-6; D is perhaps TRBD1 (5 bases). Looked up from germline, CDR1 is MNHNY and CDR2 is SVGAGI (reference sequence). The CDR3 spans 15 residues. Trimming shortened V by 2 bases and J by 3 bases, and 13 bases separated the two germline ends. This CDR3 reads CASSYLDPGDTEAFF. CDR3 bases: TGTGCCAGCAGTTACCTGGACCCGGGGGACACTGAAGCTTTCTTT.

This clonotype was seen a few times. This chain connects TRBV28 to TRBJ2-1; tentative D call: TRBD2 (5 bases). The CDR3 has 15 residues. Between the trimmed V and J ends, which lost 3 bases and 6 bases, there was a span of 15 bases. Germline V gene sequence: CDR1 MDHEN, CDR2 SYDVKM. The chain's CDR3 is CASSLIGSGLNEQFF. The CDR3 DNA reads TGTGCCAGCAGTTTGATAGGCAGCGGCCTCAATGAGCAGTTCTTC.

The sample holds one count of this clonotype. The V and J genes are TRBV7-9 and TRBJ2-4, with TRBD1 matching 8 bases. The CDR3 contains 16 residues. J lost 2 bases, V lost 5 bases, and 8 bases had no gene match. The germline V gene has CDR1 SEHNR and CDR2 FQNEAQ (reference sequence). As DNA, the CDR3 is TGTGCCAGCAGCCTCCCGACAGGGGAGACCAAAAACATTCAGTACTTC. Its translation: CASSLPTGETKNIQYF. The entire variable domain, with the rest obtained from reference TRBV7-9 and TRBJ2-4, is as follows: DTGVSQNPRHKITKRGQNVTFRCDPISEHNRLYWYRQTLGQGPEFLTYFQNEAQLEKSRLLSDRFSAERPKGSFSTLEIQRTEQGDSAMYLCASSLPTGETKNIQYFGAGTRLSVL.

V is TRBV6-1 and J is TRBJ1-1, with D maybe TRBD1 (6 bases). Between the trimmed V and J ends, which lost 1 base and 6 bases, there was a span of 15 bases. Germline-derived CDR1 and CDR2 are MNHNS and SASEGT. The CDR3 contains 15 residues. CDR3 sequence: CASSEDLLGQSEAFF. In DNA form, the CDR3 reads TGTGCCAGCAGTGAAGATCTTCTCGGACAGTCTGAAGCTTTCTTT.

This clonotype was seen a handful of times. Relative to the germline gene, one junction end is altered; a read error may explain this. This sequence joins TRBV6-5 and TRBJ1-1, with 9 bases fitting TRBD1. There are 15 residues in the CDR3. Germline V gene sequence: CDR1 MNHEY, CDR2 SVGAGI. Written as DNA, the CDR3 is TGTGCCAGCAGTGACTCCACAGGGGGCCGAACTGAAGCTTTCTTT. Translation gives CASSDSTGGRTEAFF.

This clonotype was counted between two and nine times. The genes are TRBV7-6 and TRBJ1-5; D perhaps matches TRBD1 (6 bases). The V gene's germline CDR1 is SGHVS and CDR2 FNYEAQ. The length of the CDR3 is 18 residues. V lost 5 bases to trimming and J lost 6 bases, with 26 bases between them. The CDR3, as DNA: TGTGCCAGCAGCCCAAGAGGGGGGGGCCCGATGGAGGGTCAGCCCCAGCATTTT. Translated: CASSPRGGGPMEGQPQHF. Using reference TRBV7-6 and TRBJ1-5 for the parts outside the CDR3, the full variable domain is GAGVSQSPRYKVTKRGQDVALRCDPISGHVSLYWYRQALGQGPEFLTYFNYEAQQDKSGLPNDRFSAERPEGSISTLTIQRTEQRDSAMYRCASSPRGGGPMEGQPQHFGDGTRLSIL.